This T cell receptor (beta chain) was recorded in a study of blood T cell repertoires in COVID-19. Study information: The cDNA or gDNA used as material had been derived from T cells, B-cell-depleted T cells, or PBMCs.

Sequencing used immunoSEQ multiplex PCR; TCRdb keeps in-frame clones, though not all of them. The profile shows approximately 260,000 clones, approximately 91% of them singletons. V lost 5 bases to trimming and J lost 7 bases, with 15 bases between them. The CDR3 runs to 13 residues. CDR1 is SGHTA, CDR2 FQGNSA, per germline. This chain links TRBV7-2 with TRBJ2-7; weak D call: TRBD2 (5 bases). The clonotype originates from a woman in her thirties or forties who had recovered from COVID-19. The sample taken for sequencing was peripheral blood. CDR3 amino acids: CASSRVISGEQYF. CDR3 DNA sequence: TGTGCCAGCAGCCGGGTAATCTCGGGAGAGCAGTACTTC.